This T cell receptor (beta chain) stems from a study of cytotoxic CD8 clonotypes in ibrutinib-treated CLL. Whole-study findings and limits: Patients with sustained remission and those progressing were sampled at differing times.

The protocol was immunoSEQ multiplex PCR, while the TCRdb copy is restricted to in-frame clones and leaves out a portion. Of about 150,000 clones in the sample, about 80% are singletons; the top ten hold about 5%. Of note for this clone: Its cognate antigen is unknown.

Source: PBMCs, taken after 24 months of ibrutinib treatment. This receptor was taken from a human donor with chronic lymphocytic leukemia.

In DNA form, the CDR3 reads TGCAGCGTAGCGGGAGGGGGCAATGAGCAGTTCTTC. Its translation is CSVAGGGNEQFF. This rearrangement joins TRBV29-1 to TRBJ2-1, with 10 bases aligning to TRBD2. Germline lookup yields CDR1 SQVTM and CDR2 ANQGSEA. This CDR3 has 12 amino acids. V lost 6 bases and J lost 6; bases outside the gene matches: 2.